One and the same sample provided the 2 T cell receptor beta chains below, sequenced in a study of CD8+CD57+ T cells in acquired aplastic anemia (dated by TCRdb to the late 2010s). Instrument used: Illumina HiSeq 2000. Genomic DNA served as template for TCR beta VDJ combination and CDR3 sequence profiling. TCRdb itself trimmed the public reads at Q25 with fastp, ran MiXCR and retained productive beta chains. One record per CDR3 amino acid sequence lists the most common genes and DNA. In all, the sample holds 30,000 to 40,000 distinct CDR3 sequences, and roughly three quarters of those were seen once. The ten largest clones add up to roughly 23% of the sample. Input material: sorted CD4+, CD8+, or CD8+CD57+ T cells (not recorded which) from PBMCs. The origin of the receptors is a human donor in good health, serving as a control.

The chain has TRBV19 and TRBJ1-2, with 7 nucleotides matching TRBD1. Germline CDR1 LNHDA, CDR2 SQIVND (reference sequence). Losses at the gene ends were 6 bases for V and 7 bases for J; bases not matched to a gene: 5. CDR3 length: 12 residues. The CDR3 coding sequence is TGTGCCAGTAGCCGACAGGGATCTGGCTACACCTTC. It yields the protein CASSRQGSGYTF.

This clonotype was counted a few times. The chain carries TRBV7-2 and TRBJ1-2; 7 positions agree with TRBD1. Germline trimming cut 1 base from V and 4 bases from J; bases unmatched to any gene: 3. The CDR3 is 14 residues long. Germline-derived CDR1 and CDR2 are SGHTA and FQGNSA. The CDR3: CASSLGTGAYGYTF. The CDR3 bases are TGTGCCAGCAGCTTAGGGACAGGAGCCTATGGCTACACCTTC.